The 20 T cell receptor beta chains reported below all come from one sample, sequenced in a study of T cells in localized non-small cell lung cancer. Measured with immunoSEQ multiplex PCR; TCRdb has only the in-frame clones, and not every one. This sample has approximately 3,000 clones, with roughly 23% found just once. The source material was lung tumor tissue, sampled before any cancer treatment. These receptors were obtained from an older male donor with stage III lung adenocarcinoma.

In its sample, this clone was seen a few times. This chain uses TRBV19 with TRBJ1-5; D gene ambiguous. The V and J ends lost 5 bases and 0 bases respectively, with 14 bases between them. The length of the CDR3 is 16 residues. Germline assignment: CDR1 LNHDA and CDR2 SQIVND (reference sequence). CDR3 DNA: TGTGCCAGTAGTCCAATTAGACTCCTTAGCAATCAGCCCCAGCATTTT. Its protein product is CASSPIRLLSNQPQHF.

This clone was recorded a few times. The DNA for the CDR3 is TGTGCCAGCAGCGTTTTTCCTAGCGGGGACAATGAGCAGTTCTTC. Amino acid sequence: CASSVFPSGDNEQFF. The rearrangement links TRBV2 to TRBJ2-1; 9 nucleotides line up with TRBD2. CDR1 is SNHLY and CDR2 is FYNNEI in the germline V gene. CDR3 length: 15 residues. Unmatched junction bases numbered 8, after V lost 6 bases and J lost 5 bases.

This clone came up a few times. The chain has TRBV11-3 and TRBJ2-5, with 10 bases aligning to TRBD2. Germline V gene sequence: CDR1 SGHNT, CDR2 YENEEA. The CDR3 totals 16 residues. V dropped 3 bases and J dropped 2; count of bases not matched to a gene: 6. The CDR3 bases are TGTGCCAGCAGCTTTTCCCCTAGCGGGGGTCAAGAGACCCAGTACTTC. This sequence encodes CASSFSPSGGQETQYF.

This clone was detected a few times. The chain carries TRBV9 and TRBJ2-5; perhaps TRBD1 as D (5 bases). Trimming left V 0 bases short and J 5 bases short, with 11 bases between. Germline-derived CDR1 and CDR2 are SGDLS and YYNGEE. There are 14 residues in the CDR3. The CDR3 DNA sequence: TGTGCCAGCAGCGTAGGGGCAGGGATGGAGACCCAGTACTTC. This gives the protein CASSVGAGMETQYF.

DNA for the CDR3: TGTGCCATCAGGGGACAGAAGGGTGGCTACACCTTC. It codes for CAIRGQKGGYTF. The rearrangement links TRBV19 to TRBJ1-2, with 7 bases lining up with TRBD1. Germline V CDR1 and CDR2: LNHDA, SQIVND (reference sequence). The CDR3 runs to 12 residues. After removal of 10 bases from V and 7 bases from J, the junction contained 9 bases not matched to a gene. The full variable domain, completed using reference TRBV19 and TRBJ1-2, is DGGITQSPKYLFRKEGQNVTLSCEQNLNHDAMYWYRQDPGQGLRLIYYSQIVNDFQKGDIAEGYSVSREKKESFPLTVTSAQKNPTAFYLCAIRGQKGGYTFGSGTRLTVV.

In this sample, this clone is medium-sized. The V and J genes are TRBV12-5 and TRBJ1-1; no firm D call. The germline V gene has CDR1 LGHNT and CDR2 FRNRAP. This CDR3 is 12 amino acids long. The CDR3 coding sequence is TGTGCCAGCTCCGAAGAAACTACTGAAGCTTTCTTT. This sequence encodes CASSEETTEAFF.

The chain carries TRBV11-3 and TRBJ1-4; unclear D gene. V shed 5 bases and J shed 6 bases, with 13 bases lying between them. The CDR3 covers 14 residues. The germline V gene encodes CDR1 SGHNT and CDR2 YENEEA. The CDR3, as DNA: TGTGCCAGCAGCCTGGTCAGAGGTGATGAAAAACTGTTTTTT. This encodes CASSLVRGDEKLFF.

This clone was observed a handful of times. The rearrangement uses TRBV6-8 and TRBJ2-2, with TRBD2 identical over 10 bases. Germline V gives CDR1 MNHGY, CDR2 SAAAGT. Trimming cost V 6 bases and J 0 bases; bases outside gene matches: 7. This CDR3 is built from 17 residues. DNA for the CDR3: TGTGCCAGCAGCGCCCTAGCGGGGGTAACGAACACCGGGGAGCTGTTTTTT. Translated, it gives CASSALAGVTNTGELFF.

The rearrangement links TRBV19 to TRBJ2-5, with D maybe TRBD1 (5 bases). Deletions cut 3 bases from V and 5 bases from J, with 10 bases between. This CDR3 is 13 amino acids long. Germline V lookup: CDR1 LNHDA, CDR2 SQIVND (reference sequence). CDR3 protein: CASSILRAETQYF. The CDR3 DNA sequence: TGTGCCAGTAGTATCCTCAGGGCCGAGACCCAGTACTTC.

This chain connects TRBV6-8 to TRBJ2-2; D might be TRBD2 (7 bases). V was clipped by 4 bases and J by 5 bases, with 14 bases between them. The length of the CDR3 is 15 residues. CDR1 and CDR2 from the germline V gene are MNHGY and SAAAGT. The CDR3 region is CASSFRGAGTGELFF. CDR3 nucleotides: TGTGCCAGCAGTTTTCGGGGGGCCGGGACCGGGGAGCTGTTTTTT.

The gene calls are TRBV28 and TRBJ2-5, with D tentatively TRBD1 (6 bases). This CDR3 is built from 13 residues. V dropped 5 bases and J dropped 4 bases, with 11 bases sitting between them. In germline, CDR1 is MDHEN, CDR2 SYDVKM. The CDR3 sequence is CASSTQQGETQYF. The DNA for the CDR3 is TGTGCCAGCAGTACACAACAGGGAGAGACCCAGTACTTC.

In this sample, this clone turned up once. V and J are TRBV19 and TRBJ2-3; 7 bases match TRBD2. The V gene end was trimmed by 2 bases and the J gene end by 2 bases; junction bases not matched to a gene: 13. CDR3 length: 18 residues. Looked up from germline, CDR1 is LNHDA and CDR2 is SQIVND (reference sequence). The CDR3 protein is CASSINPLPSGITDTQYF. Here the CDR3 DNA reads TGTGCCAGTAGTATAAACCCGCTTCCTAGCGGTATCACAGATACGCAGTATTTT.

This clone is termed large. The chain couples TRBV11-3 to TRBJ2-1; 9 bases match TRBD2. The length of the CDR3 is 15 residues. J gave up 2 bases and V 5 bases, and 4 bases lay outside the gene matches. CDR1 and CDR2 (germline): SGHNT, YENEEA. The CDR3 coding sequence is TGTGCCAGCAGCCCAGCTAGCGGGGCCTACAATGAGCAGTTCTTC. This translates into CASSPASGAYNEQFF.

This clone was counted only a few times. This chain uses TRBV5-1 with TRBJ1-2; 9 bases line up with TRBD1. V trimming: 0 bases; J trimming: 3 bases; junction bases outside the gene matches: 0. The CDR3 sequence is 14 residues long. Germline-derived CDR1 and CDR2 are SGHRS and YFSETQ. Here the CDR3 DNA reads TGCGCCAGCAGCTTGGGGGACAGGGACTATGGCTACACCTTC. Translated: CASSLGDRDYGYTF.

This rearrangement joins TRBV28 to TRBJ1-5; 9 bases agree with TRBD1. The ends lost 3 bases at V and 5 bases at J; junction bases unmatched: 5. The CDR3 has 15 amino acids. The germline V gene encodes CDR1 MDHEN and CDR2 SYDVKM. The CDR3 nucleotides read TGTGCCAGCAGTTTGCTCGGGACAGGGTATCAGCCCCAGCATTTT. Translation: CASSLLGTGYQPQHF.

This chain links TRBV6-8 with TRBJ2-7; D not certain. The CDR3 totals 12 residues. Per germline, CDR1 MNHGY and CDR2 SAAAGT. Deletions cut 10 bases from V and 1 base from J, with 11 bases between. The chain's CDR3 is CATGRPSYEQYF. The CDR3 DNA sequence: TGTGCCACCGGTCGGCCGTCCTACGAGCAGTACTTC.

This clone is judged medium-sized (0.01 to 0.1%). The chain employs TRBV6-8 and TRBJ2-7; 8 nucleotides match TRBD1. V was pared by 5 bases and J by 3 bases, with 9 bases of the junction left unmatched. This CDR3 has 15 amino acids. Germline CDR1 MNHGY, CDR2 SAAAGT. CDR3 protein: CASSHAGQVNYEQYF. The CDR3 DNA is TGTGCCAGCAGTCATGCGGGACAGGTAAACTACGAGCAGTACTTC.

The chain recombines TRBV10-2 with TRBJ2-7, with 8 bases fitting TRBD1. V was pared by 5 bases and J by 3 bases, with 3 bases of the junction left unmatched. This CDR3 has 13 residues. CDR1 is WSHSY, CDR2 SAAADI, per germline. CDR3 sequence reads: CASSPGTGYEQYF. CDR3 nucleotide sequence: TGCGCCAGCAGTCCCGGGACAGGCTACGAGCAGTACTTC.

The rearrangement uses TRBV11-3 and TRBJ1-2, with D hard to call. Between the trimmed V and J ends, which lost 5 bases and 2 bases, there was a span of 15 bases. This CDR3 region has 15 residues. Germline CDR1 SGHNT, CDR2 YENEEA. In DNA, the CDR3 is TGTGCCAGCAGCCCCCCCTCTGGACGGAACTATGGCTACACCTTC. Amino acid sequence: CASSPPSGRNYGYTF.

This chain links TRBV10-1 with TRBJ1-2, with no clear D. The V gene's germline CDR1 is WNHNN and CDR2 SYGVQD (reference sequence). There are 12 residues in the CDR3. Trimming removed 10 bases at V and 0 bases at J, with 9 bases between. CDR3 in amino acids: CATSSPNYGYTF. The CDR3, as DNA: TGCGCCACCTCCTCCCCTAACTATGGCTACACCTTC.